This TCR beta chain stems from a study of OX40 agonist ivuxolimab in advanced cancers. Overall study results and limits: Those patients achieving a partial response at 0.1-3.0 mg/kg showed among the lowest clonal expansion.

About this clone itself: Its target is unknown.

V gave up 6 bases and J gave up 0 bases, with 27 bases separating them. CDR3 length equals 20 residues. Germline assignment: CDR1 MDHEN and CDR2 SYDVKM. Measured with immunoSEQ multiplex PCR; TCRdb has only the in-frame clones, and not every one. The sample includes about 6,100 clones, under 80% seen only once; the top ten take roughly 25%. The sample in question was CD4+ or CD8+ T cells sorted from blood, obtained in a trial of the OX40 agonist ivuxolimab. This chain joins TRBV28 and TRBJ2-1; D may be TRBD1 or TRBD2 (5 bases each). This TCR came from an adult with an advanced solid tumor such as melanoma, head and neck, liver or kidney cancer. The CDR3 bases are TGTGCCAGCAGCCCTACGCCGGGACCAAGCCAAATAAGCTCCTACAATGAGCAGTTCTTC. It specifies CASSPTPGPSQISSYNEQFF.